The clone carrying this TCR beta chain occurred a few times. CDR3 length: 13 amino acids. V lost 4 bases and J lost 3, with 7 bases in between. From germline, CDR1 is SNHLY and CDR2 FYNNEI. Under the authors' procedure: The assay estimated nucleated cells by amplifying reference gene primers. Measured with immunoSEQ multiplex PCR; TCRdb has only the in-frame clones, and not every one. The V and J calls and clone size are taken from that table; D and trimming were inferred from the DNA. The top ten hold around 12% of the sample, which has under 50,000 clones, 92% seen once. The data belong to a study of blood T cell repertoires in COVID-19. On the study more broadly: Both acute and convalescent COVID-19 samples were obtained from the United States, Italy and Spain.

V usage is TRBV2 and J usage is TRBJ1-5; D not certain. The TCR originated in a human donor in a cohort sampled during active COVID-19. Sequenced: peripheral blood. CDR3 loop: CASSGGNNQPQHF. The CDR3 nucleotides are TGTGCCAGCAGTGGAGGGAACAATCAGCCCCAGCATTTT.